These 3 T cell receptor beta chains share one sample of origin, sequenced in a study of T-cell memory formation after mild COVID-19. TCRdb passed the 5' RACE reads through MiXCR, listing each CDR3 protein once. The data hold approximately 260,000 distinct CDR3 sequences, with 16% observed a single time. Sequencing was done on a sample of PBMCs or a T cell subset sorted from them (not recorded which). The receptors come from a man between 18 and 35 years old who had mild COVID-19 (a few samples of this study predate the infection). Cell type and time point are not known.

The rearrangement links TRBV12-3 or TRBV12-4 to TRBJ1-3; the D gene is possibly TRBD1 (6 bases). CDR3 length equals 13 residues. V gave up 2 bases and J gave up 9 bases, with 11 bases separating them. The CDR3 loop is CASSLWQGCTIYF. The CDR3 coding sequence is TGTGCCAGCAGTTTATGGCAGGGGTGCACCATATATTTT.

This chain connects TRBV2 to TRBJ2-1, with D unclear. From germline, CDR1 is SNHLY and CDR2 FYNNEI. The CDR3 is made up of 12 amino acids. Trimming left V 7 bases short and J 10 bases short, with 14 bases between. The CDR3 DNA reads TGTGCCAGCACCGCCGACGCATTGGAGCAGTTCTTC. Encoded protein: CASTADALEQFF.

The rearrangement links TRBV3-1 to TRBJ2-4; possible D gene TRBD2, 5 bases. CDR1 is LGHDT, CDR2 YNNKEL, per germline (reference sequence). Trimming removed 0 bases at V and 9 bases at J, with 12 bases between. CDR3 length: 14 amino acids. The CDR3 DNA reads as TGTGCCAGCAGCCAAGAAGGGAGCTCGAGCATTCAGTACTTC. It codes for CASSQEGSSSIQYF.